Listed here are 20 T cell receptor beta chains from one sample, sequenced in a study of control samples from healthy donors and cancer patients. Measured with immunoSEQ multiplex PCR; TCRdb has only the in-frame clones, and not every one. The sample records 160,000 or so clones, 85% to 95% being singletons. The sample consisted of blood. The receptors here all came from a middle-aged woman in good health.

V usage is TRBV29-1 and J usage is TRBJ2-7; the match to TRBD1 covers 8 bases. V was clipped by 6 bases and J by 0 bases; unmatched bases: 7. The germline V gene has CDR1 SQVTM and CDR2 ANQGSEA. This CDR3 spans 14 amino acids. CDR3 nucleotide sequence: TGCAGCGTAACGGACAGGGATTCCTCCTACGAGCAGTACTTC. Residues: CSVTDRDSSYEQYF.

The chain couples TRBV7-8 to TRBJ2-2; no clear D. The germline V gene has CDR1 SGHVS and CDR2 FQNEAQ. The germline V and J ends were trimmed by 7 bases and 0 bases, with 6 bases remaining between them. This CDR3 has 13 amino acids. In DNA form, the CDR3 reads TGTGCCAGCAACTCACCGAACACCGGGGAGCTGTTTTTT. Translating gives CASNSPNTGELFF.

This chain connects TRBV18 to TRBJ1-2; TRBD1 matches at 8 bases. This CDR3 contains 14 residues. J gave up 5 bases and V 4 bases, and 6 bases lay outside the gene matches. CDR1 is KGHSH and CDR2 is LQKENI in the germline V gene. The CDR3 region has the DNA TGTGCCAGCTCACTGGGGACAGGAACTTATGGCTACACCTTC. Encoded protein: CASSLGTGTYGYTF.

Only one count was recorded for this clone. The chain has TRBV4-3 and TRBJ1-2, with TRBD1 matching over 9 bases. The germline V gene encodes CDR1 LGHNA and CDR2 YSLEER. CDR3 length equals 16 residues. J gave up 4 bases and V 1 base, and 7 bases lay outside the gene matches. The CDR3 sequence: CASSQAGTGNLYGYTF. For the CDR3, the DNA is TGCGCCAGCAGCCAAGCCGGGACAGGGAACCTCTATGGCTACACCTTC.

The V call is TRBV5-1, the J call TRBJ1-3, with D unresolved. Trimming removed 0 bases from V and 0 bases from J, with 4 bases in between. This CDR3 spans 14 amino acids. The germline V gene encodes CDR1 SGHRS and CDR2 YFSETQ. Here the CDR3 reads CASSLVSSGNTIYF. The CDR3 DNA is TGCGCCAGCAGCTTGGTTAGCTCTGGAAACACCATATATTTT. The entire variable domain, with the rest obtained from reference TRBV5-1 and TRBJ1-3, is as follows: KAGVTQTPRYLIKTRGQQVTLSCSPISGHRSVSWYQQTPGQGLQFLFEYFSETQRNKGNFPGRFSGRQFSNSRSEMNVSTLELGDSALYLCASSLVSSGNTIYFGEGSWLTVV.

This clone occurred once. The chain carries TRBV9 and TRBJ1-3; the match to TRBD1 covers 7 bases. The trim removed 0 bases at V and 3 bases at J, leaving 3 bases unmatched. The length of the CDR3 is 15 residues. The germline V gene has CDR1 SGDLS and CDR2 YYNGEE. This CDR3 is CASSVGDSYGNTIYF. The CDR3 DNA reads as TGTGCCAGCAGCGTAGGGGACAGCTATGGAAACACCATATATTTT.

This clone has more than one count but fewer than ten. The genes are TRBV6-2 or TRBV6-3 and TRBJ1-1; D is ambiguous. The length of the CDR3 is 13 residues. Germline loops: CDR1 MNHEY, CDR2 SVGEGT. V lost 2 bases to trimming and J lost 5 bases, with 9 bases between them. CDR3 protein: CASSYMWGTEAFF. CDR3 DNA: TGTGCCAGCAGTTACATGTGGGGAACTGAAGCTTTCTTT.

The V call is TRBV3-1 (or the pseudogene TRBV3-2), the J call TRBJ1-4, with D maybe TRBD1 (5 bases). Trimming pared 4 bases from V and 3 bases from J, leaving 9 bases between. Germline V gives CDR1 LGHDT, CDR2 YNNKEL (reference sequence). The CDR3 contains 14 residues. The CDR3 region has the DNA TGTGCCAGCAGCCGGGGGGTGGCTAATGAAAAACTGTTTTTT. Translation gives CASSRGVANEKLFF.

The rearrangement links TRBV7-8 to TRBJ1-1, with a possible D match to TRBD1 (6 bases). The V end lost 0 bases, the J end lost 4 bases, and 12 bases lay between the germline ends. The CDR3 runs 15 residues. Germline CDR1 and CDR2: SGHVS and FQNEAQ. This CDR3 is CASSLARRGLTEAFF. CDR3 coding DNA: TGTGCCAGCAGCTTAGCCCGGCGGGGGCTCACTGAAGCTTTCTTT.

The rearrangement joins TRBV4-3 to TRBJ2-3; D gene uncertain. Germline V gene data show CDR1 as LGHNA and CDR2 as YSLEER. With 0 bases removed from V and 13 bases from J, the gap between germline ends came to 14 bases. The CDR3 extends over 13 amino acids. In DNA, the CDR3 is TGCGCCAGCAGCCAAGATCGGGCTAGTCGGGAGTATTTT. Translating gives CASSQDRASREYF.

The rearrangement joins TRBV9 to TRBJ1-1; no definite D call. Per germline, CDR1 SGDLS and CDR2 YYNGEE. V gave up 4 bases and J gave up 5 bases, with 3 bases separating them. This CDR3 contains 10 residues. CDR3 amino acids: CASSPTEAFF. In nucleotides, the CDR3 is TGTGCCAGCAGCCCGACTGAAGCTTTCTTT.

CDR3 nucleotide sequence: TGTGCCAGCAGTGACATTGGAACTAGCGGATACAATGAGCAGTTCTTC. This translates into CASSDIGTSGYNEQFF. The chain joins TRBV6-4 to TRBJ2-1, with TRBD2 identical over 8 bases. Germline CDR1 reads MRHNA; CDR2 reads SNTAGT. This CDR3 is 16 amino acids long. The J segment lost 4 bases and the V segment lost 2 bases, leaving 7 bases of the junction unmatched.

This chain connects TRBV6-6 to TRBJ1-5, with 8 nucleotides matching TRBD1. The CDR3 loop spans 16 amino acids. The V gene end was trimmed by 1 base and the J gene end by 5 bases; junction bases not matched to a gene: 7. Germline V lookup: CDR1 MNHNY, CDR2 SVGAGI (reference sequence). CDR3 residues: CASSYFGQGGDQPQHF. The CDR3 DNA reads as TGTGCCAGCAGTTACTTTGGACAGGGCGGAGATCAGCCCCAGCATTTT.

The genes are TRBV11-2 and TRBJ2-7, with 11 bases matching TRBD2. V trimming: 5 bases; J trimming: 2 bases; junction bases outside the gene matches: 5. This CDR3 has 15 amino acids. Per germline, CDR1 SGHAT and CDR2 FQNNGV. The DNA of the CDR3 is TGTGCCAGCAGCGAAATAGCGGGAGGGCCCTACGAGCAGTACTTC. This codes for CASSEIAGGPYEQYF.

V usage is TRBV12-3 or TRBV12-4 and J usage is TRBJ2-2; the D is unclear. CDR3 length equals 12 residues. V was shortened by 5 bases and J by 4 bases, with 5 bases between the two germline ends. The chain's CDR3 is CASSPGTGELFF. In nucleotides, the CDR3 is TGTGCCAGCAGTCCCGGCACCGGGGAGCTGTTTTTT.

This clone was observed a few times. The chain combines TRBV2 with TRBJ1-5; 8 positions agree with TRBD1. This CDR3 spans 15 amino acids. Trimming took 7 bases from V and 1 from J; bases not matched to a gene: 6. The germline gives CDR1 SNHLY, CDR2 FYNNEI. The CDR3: CASNRQGLSNQPQHF. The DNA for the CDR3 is TGTGCCAGCAATAGACAGGGGTTAAGCAATCAGCCCCAGCATTTT.

DNA of the CDR3: TGTGCCATCAGTGATGTACAGGGGGCGCGGAACTATGGCTACACCTTC. As protein: CAISDVQGARNYGYTF. The rearrangement joins TRBV10-3 to TRBJ1-2; TRBD1 agrees at 9 bases. The CDR3 runs 16 residues. Trimming took 3 bases from V and 2 from J; bases not matched to a gene: 7. The germline CDR1 and CDR2 sequences are ENHRY and SYGVKD.

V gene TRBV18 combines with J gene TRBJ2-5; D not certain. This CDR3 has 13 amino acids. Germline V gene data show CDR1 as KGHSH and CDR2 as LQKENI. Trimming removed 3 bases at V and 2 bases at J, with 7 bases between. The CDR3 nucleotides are TGTGCCAGCTCACCGAGCGATCAAGAGACCCAGTACTTC. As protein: CASSPSDQETQYF.

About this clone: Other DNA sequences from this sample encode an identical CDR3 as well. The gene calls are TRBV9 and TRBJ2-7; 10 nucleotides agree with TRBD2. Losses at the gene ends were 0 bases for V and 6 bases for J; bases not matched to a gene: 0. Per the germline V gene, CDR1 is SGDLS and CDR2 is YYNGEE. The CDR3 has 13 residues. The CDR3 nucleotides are TGTGCCAGCAGCGTAGGGACTAGCGGCGAGCAGTACTTC. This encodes CASSVGTSGEQYF. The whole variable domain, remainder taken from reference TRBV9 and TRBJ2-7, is DSGVTQTPKHLITATGQRVTLRCSPRSGDLSVYWYQQSLDQGLQFLIQYYNGEERAKGNILERFSAQQFPDLHSELNLSSLELGDSALYFCASSVGTSGEQYFGPGTRLTVT.

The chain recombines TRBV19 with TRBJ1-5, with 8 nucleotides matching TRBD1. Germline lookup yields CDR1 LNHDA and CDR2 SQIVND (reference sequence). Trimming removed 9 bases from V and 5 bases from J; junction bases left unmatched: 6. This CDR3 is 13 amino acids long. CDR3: CASRGQGYQPQHF. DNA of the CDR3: TGTGCCAGCCGTGGACAGGGATATCAGCCCCAGCATTTT.